This T cell receptor beta chain stems from a study of siplizumab effects on memory and regulatory T cells. Study-wide points: Proliferating CD4+ or CD8+ clones, roughly 75-95% of them, lacked an assignable naive or memory phenotype. The authors did not confirm suppressive function in proliferating Tregs from siplizumab cultures. Solely a minor proportion of alloreactive clones could be assigned to unstimulated subsets.

This table comes from immunoSEQ multiplex PCR, and its TCRdb copy is limited to in-frame clones, with some not included. This table holds some 100,000 clones, around 92% found once. Concerning this clone itself: Antigen: not known.

This CDR3 is built from 15 residues. Between the trimmed V and J ends, which lost 4 bases and 0 bases, there was a span of 11 bases. Germline loops: CDR1 LNHDA, CDR2 SQIVND (reference sequence). The J gene is TRBJ2-3, the V gene TRBV19, with D perhaps TRBD2 (6 bases). Specimen: Tregs sorted from blood. The receptor was derived from a human donor in good health. CDR3 protein: CASSTREASTDTQYF. The CDR3 coding sequence is TGTGCCAGTAGTACTAGGGAGGCCAGCACAGATACGCAGTATTTT.